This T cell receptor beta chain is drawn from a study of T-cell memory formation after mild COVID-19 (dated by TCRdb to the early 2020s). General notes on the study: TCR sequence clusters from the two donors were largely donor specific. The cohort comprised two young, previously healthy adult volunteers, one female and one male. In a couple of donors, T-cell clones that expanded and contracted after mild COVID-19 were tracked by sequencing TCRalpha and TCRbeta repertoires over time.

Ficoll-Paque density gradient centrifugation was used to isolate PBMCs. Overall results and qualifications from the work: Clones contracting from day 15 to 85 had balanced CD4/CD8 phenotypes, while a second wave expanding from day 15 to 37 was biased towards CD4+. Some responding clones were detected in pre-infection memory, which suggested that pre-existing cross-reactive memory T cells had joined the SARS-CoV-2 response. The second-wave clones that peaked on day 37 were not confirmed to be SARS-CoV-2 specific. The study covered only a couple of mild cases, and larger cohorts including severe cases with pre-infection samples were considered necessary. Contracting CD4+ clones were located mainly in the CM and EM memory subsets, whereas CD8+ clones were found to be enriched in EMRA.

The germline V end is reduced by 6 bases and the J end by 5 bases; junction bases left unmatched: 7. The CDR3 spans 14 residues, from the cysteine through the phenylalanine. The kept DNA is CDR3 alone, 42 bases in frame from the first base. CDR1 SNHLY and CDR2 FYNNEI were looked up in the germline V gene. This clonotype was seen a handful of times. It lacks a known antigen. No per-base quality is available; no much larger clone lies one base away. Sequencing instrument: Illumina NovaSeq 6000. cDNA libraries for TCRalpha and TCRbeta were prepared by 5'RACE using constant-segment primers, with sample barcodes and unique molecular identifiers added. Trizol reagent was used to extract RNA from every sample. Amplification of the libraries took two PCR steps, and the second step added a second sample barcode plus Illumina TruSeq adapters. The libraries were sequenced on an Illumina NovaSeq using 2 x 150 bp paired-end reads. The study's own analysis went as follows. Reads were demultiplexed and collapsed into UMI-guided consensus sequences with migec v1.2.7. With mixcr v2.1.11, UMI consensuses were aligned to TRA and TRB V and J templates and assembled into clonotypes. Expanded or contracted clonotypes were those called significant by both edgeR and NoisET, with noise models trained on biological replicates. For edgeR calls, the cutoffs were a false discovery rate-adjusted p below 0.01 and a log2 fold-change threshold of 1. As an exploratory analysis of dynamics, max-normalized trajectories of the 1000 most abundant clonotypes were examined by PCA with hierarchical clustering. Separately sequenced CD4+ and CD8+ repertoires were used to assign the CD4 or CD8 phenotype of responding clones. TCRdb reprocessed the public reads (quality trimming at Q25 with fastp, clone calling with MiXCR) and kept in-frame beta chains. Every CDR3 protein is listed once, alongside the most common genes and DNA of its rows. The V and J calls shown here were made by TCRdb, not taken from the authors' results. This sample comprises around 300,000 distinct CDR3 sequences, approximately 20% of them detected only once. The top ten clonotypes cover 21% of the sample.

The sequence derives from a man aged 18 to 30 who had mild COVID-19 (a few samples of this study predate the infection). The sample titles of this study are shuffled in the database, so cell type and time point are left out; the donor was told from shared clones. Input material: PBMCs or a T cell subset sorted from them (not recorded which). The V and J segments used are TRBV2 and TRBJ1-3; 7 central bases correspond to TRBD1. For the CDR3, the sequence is CASREDRLRNTIYF. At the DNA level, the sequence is TGTGCCAGCAGGGAGGACAGGCTCAGAAACACCATATATTTT.